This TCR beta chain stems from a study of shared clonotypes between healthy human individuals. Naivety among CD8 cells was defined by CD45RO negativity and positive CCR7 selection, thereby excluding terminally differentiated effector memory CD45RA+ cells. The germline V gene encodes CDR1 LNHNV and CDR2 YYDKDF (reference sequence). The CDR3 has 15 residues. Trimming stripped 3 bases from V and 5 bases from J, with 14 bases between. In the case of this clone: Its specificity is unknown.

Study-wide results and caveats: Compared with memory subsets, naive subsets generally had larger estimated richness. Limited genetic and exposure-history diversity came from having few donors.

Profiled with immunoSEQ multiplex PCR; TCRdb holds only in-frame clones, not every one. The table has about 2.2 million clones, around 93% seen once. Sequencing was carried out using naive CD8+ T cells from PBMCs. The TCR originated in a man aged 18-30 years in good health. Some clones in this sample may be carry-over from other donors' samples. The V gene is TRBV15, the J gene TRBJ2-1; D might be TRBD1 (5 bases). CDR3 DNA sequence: TGTGCCACCAGCAGGCCACCAGACAGAAACAATGAGCAGTTCTTC. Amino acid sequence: CATSRPPDRNNEQFF.